The clone carrying this TCR beta chain showed up just once. The V gene's germline CDR1 is MNHEY and CDR2 SMNVEV (reference sequence). The CDR3 covers 14 residues. The J segment lost 2 bases and the V segment lost 3 bases, leaving 1 base of the junction unmatched. This sample was included in a study of sequential checkpoint blockade in melanoma. Study-level background: After both sequences, patients received maintenance nivolumab.

The repertoire was sequenced with immunoSEQ multiplex PCR; TCRdb's copy has only in-frame clones and lacks some. The sample has roughly 29,000 clones, approximately 86% seen once; the top ten hold less than 20%. This sample's treatment: randomized to nivolumab then ipilimumab (arm A) or the reverse (arm B). Patients had received no earlier DNA-damaging chemotherapy. V is TRBV27 and J is TRBJ2-7, with 10 bases matching TRBD1. This clonotype was sampled from a human donor with melanoma. Source: CD8+ T cells sorted from blood (inferred from file names), taken from a patient given nivolumab and ipilimumab in sequence. CDR3 DNA sequence: TGTGCCAGCAGTTTGGGGACAGGGGCCTACGAGCAGTACTTC. It is translated as CASSLGTGAYEQYF.